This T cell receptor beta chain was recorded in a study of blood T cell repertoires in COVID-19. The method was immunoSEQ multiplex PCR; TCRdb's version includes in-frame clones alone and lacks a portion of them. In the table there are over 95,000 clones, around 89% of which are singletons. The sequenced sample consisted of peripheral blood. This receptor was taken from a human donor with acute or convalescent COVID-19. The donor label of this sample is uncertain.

The CDR3 nucleotides are TGTGCCAGTAGTCCTTCCGGAAGGGAGTGGGGGGGGTGGCAGTTCTTC. This codes for CASSPSGREWGGWQFF. This chain joins TRBV19 and TRBJ2-1, with 7 bases fitting TRBD2. The germline gives CDR1 LNHDA, CDR2 SQIVND (reference sequence). The CDR3 runs 16 residues. V lost 5 bases to trimming and J lost 12 bases; unmatched junction nucleotides: 19.